This T cell receptor beta chain was profiled in a study of T cell responses to AZD1222 COVID-19 vaccine. The germline V gene encodes CDR1 SGHRS and CDR2 YFSETQ. V shed 4 bases and J 6 bases; nucleotides not matched to a gene: 7. The CDR3 is made up of 14 amino acids. This table comes from immunoSEQ multiplex PCR, and its TCRdb copy is limited to in-frame clones, with some not included. The repertoire holds some 130,000 clones, with about nine tenths as singletons. Material: peripheral blood, obtained on day 0 of AZD1222 vaccination. The rearrangement links TRBV5-1 to TRBJ2-1, with 7 bases fitting TRBD1. The TCR sequence derives from an adult in good health. CDR3 in amino acids: CASSLRRQGNEQFF. In DNA, the CDR3 is TGCGCCAGCAGCCTTCGCAGACAGGGCAATGAGCAGTTCTTC. The full variable domain, with the rest looked up from reference TRBV5-1 and TRBJ2-1, is KAGVTQTPRYLIKTRGQQVTLSCSPISGHRSVSWYQQTPGQGLQFLFEYFSETQRNKGNFPGRFSGRQFSNSRSEMNVSTLELGDSALYLCASSLRRQGNEQFFGPGTRLTVL.